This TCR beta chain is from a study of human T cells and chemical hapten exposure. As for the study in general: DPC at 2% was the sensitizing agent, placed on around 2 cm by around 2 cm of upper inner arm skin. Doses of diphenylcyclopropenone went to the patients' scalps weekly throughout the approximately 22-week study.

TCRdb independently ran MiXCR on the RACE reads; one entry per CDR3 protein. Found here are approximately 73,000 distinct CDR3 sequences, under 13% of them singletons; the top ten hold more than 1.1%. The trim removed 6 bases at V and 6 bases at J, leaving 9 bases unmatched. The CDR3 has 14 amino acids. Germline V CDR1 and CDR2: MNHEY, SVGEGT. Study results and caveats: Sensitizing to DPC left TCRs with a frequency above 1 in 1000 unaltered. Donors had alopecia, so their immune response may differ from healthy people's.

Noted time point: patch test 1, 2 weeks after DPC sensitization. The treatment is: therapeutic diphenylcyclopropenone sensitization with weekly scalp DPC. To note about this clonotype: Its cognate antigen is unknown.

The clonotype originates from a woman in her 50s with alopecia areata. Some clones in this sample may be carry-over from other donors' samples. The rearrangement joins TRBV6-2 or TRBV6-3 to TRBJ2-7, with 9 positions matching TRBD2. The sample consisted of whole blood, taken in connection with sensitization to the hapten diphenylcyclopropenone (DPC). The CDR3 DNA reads TGTGCCAGCAGCAAGGGGTCAGCGGGGGGCGAGCAGTACTTC. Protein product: CASSKGSAGGEQYF.